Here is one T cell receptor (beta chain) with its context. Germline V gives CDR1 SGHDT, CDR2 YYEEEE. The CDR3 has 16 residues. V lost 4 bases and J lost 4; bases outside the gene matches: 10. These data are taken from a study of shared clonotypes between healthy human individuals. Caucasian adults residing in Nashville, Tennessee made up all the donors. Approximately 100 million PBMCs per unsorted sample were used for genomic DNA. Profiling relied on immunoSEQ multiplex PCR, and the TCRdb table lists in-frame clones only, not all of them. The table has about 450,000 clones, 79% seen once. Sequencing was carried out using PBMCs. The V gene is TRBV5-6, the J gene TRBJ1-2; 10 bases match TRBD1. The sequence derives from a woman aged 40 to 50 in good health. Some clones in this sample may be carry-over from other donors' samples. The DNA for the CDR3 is TGTGCCAGCAGCCCCTATTCCGGGACAGGGGTCTATGGCTACACCTTC. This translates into CASSPYSGTGVYGYTF.